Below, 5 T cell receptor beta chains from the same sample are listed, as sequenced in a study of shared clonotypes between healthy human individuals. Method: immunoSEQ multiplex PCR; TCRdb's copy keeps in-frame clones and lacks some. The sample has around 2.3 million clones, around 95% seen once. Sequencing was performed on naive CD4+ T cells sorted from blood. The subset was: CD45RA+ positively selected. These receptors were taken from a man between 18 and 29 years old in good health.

The CDR3 DNA reads TGTGCCAGCAGAAATAGCGGGGGAGCCACGGATACGCAGTATTTT. Encoded protein: CASRNSGGATDTQYF. This chain links TRBV6-5 with TRBJ2-3; 9 bases fit TRBD2. Germline loops: CDR1 MNHEY, CDR2 SVGAGI. V dropped 6 bases and J dropped 6; count of bases not matched to a gene: 10. The CDR3 covers 15 residues.

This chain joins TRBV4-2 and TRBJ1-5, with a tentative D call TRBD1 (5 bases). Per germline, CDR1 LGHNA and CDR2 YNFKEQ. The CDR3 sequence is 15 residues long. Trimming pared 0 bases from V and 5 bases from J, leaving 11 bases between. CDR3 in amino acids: CASSQEGQGHQPQHF. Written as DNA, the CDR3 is TGTGCCAGCAGCCAAGAAGGGCAGGGCCATCAGCCCCAGCATTTT.

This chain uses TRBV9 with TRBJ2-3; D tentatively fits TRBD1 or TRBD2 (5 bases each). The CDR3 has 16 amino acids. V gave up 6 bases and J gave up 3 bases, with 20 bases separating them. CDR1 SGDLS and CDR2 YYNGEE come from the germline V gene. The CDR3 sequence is CASTLDMGRGTDTQYF. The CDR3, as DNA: TGTGCCAGCACCCTCGATATGGGGCGCGGGACAGATACGCAGTATTTT.

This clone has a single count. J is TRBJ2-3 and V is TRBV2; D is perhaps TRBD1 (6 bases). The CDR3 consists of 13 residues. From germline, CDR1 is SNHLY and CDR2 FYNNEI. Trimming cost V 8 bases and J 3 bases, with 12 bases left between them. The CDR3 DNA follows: TGTGCCAGCGGCCTAACAGGGACAGATACGCAGTATTTT. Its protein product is CASGLTGTDTQYF.

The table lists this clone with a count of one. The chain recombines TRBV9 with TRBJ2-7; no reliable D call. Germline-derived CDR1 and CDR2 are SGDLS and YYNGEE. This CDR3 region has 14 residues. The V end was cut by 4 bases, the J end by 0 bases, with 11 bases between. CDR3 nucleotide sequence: TGTGCCAGCAGCCCCTGGGATAGCTCCTACGAGCAGTACTTC. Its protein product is CASSPWDSSYEQYF.